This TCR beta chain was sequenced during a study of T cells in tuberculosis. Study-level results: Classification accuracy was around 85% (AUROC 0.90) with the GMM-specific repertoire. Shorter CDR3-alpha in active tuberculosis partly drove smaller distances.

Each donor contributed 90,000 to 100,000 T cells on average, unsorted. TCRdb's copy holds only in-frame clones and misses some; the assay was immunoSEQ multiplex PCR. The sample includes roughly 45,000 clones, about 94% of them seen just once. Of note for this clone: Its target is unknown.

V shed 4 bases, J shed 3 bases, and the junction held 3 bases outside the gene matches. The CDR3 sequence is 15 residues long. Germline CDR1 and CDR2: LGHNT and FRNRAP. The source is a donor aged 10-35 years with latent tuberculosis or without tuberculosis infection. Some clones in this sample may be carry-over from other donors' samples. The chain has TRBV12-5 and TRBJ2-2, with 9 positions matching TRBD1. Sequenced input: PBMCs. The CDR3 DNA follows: TGTGCTAGTGGTTACAGGGGGCTCGACACCGGGGAGCTGTTTTTT. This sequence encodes CASGYRGLDTGELFF.